This TCR beta chain was obtained from a study of human T cells and chemical hapten exposure. Germline V gene sequence: CDR1 SEHNR, CDR2 FQNEAQ (reference sequence). Trimming took 6 bases from V and 3 from J, leaving 9 bases between them. CDR3 size: 13 residues. Study-wide results and limits: Alopecia affected the donors, so their immune response may differ from healthy people's.

Time point noted: pre-sensitization, week 0. Noted treatment: therapeutic diphenylcyclopropenone sensitization with weekly scalp DPC. This clonotype was observed at least ten times. Its specificity is not known. TCRdb called the RACE reads again in MiXCR, with one record for every CDR3 protein. The sample lists around 120,000 distinct CDR3 sequences, approximately 12% occurring once. This TCR came from a woman under 30 with alopecia areata. Some clones in this sample may be carry-over from other donors' samples. V and J are TRBV7-9 and TRBJ2-1; D may be TRBD2 (6 bases). Sample: whole blood, taken in connection with sensitization to the hapten diphenylcyclopropenone (DPC). CDR3 nucleotides: TGTGCCAGCAGTCCCGGGGGCTACAATGAGCAGTTCTTC. Translating it yields CASSPGGYNEQFF.